The 6 T cell receptor beta chains given below trace back to one sample, sequenced in a study of cytomegalovirus exposure and HLA in healthy donors. The PCR contained 60 Vbeta and 13 Jbeta primers. Here immunoSEQ multiplex PCR was the method, and the copy in TCRdb shows in-frame clones only, minus some. The data contain 150,000 to 200,000 clones, approximately 75% of them singletons. Material for sequencing was PBMCs. The receptors were sampled from a woman under 30 in good health and CMV-seronegative.

The rearrangement joins TRBV28 to TRBJ2-4, with D unresolved. V lost 2 bases and J lost 8, with 13 bases in between. CDR3 length: 14 amino acids. CDR1 is MDHEN, CDR2 SYDVKM, per germline. The CDR3 bases are TGTGCCAGCAGTTTAACCGTACGGGTAGACATTCAGTACTTC. Translated: CASSLTVRVDIQYF.

This clone was counted a single time. The chain joins TRBV6-1 to TRBJ2-7; TRBD1 matches at 7 bases. The CDR3 is 16 residues long. The V gene end was trimmed by 2 bases and the J gene end by 1 base; junction bases not matched to a gene: 8. Germline CDR1 reads MNHNS; CDR2 reads SASEGT. CDR3 in DNA: TGTGCCAGCAGTGAATTTGTGACAGGGTCTTCCTACGAGCAGTACTTC. Its translation is CASSEFVTGSSYEQYF.

This clone has just a few counts. This rearrangement joins TRBV6-6 to TRBJ1-1, with D possibly matching TRBD1 (6 bases). This CDR3 contains 13 residues. In germline, CDR1 is MNHNY, CDR2 SVGAGI (reference sequence). V dropped 6 bases and J dropped 4 bases, with 12 bases sitting between them. CDR3 coding DNA: TGTGCCAGCAGACAAAGACAGGCCACTGAAGCTTTCTTT. It encodes CASRQRQATEAFF.

CDR3 loop: CASSAQTGVETQYF. CDR3 nucleotide sequence: TGTGCCAGCAGTGCCCAGACAGGGGTAGAGACCCAGTACTTC. This rearrangement joins TRBV6-1 to TRBJ2-5; TRBD1 agrees at 8 bases. The germline CDR1 and CDR2 sequences are MNHNS and SASEGT. The CDR3 totals 14 residues. Trimming removed 4 bases from V and 4 bases from J; junction bases left unmatched: 5.

The CDR3 sequence is CATSRGTGASYEQYF. In DNA, the CDR3 is TGTGCCACCAGCAGGGGGACAGGGGCAAGCTACGAGCAGTACTTC. The chain carries TRBV15 and TRBJ2-7; TRBD1 matches at 10 bases. This CDR3 has 15 residues. CDR1 is LNHNV and CDR2 is YYDKDF in the germline V gene (reference sequence). V shed 3 bases, J shed 3 bases, and the junction held 5 bases outside the gene matches.

The chain joins TRBV5-4 to TRBJ2-7; 10 nucleotides align to TRBD2. This CDR3 has 14 residues. CDR1 and CDR2 (germline): SGHNT, YYREEE (reference sequence). V dropped 3 bases and J dropped 4; count of bases not matched to a gene: 4. CDR3 sequence (DNA): TGTGCCAGCAGCTCTGGACTAGCGGCATACGAGCAGTACTTC. It codes for CASSSGLAAYEQYF.